Below, 3 T cell receptor beta chains from the same sample are listed, as sequenced in a study of control samples from healthy donors and cancer patients. The table came from immunoSEQ multiplex PCR; TCRdb's copy has only in-frame clones and leaves some out. The table includes under 150,000 clones, approximately 91% detected once. The sample was blood. The receptor source for this set is a woman in her twenties or thirties in good health.

The V call is TRBV6-1, the J call TRBJ1-1; D might be TRBD1 (6 bases). The germline V gene has CDR1 MNHNS and CDR2 SASEGT. There are 16 residues in the CDR3. Trimming pared 1 base from V and 3 bases from J, leaving 15 bases between. The CDR3 protein is CASSEGTVLLHTEAFF. In DNA form, the CDR3 reads TGTGCCAGCAGTGAAGGGACAGTCCTTTTGCACACTGAAGCTTTCTTT.

V and J are TRBV2 and TRBJ2-4; D may be TRBD2 (7 bases). This CDR3 has 14 residues. V lost 10 bases and J lost 8, with 21 bases in between. CDR1 and CDR2 (germline): SNHLY, FYNNEI. The CDR3 DNA reads TGTGCCACCCTTGAGGGGAGGGGGATGGACATTCAGTACTTC. It is translated as CATLEGRGMDIQYF.

The J gene is TRBJ2-1, the V gene TRBV28; D may correspond to TRBD1 or TRBD2 (5 bases each). CDR3 length equals 15 residues. The germline CDR1 and CDR2 sequences are MDHEN and SYDVKM. With 8 bases removed from V and 7 bases from J, the gap between germline ends came to 21 bases. The CDR3 DNA reads TGTGCCAGCTTACGTCCGGGACCGGTTGATAATGAGCAGTTCTTC. Encoded protein: CASLRPGPVDNEQFF.